The 8 T cell receptor beta chains given below trace back to one sample, sequenced in a study of T cell repertoires in cytomegalovirus infection. These receptors' targets are unknown. TCRdb reanalysed the reads using MiXCR and keeps one entry per CDR3 protein. The sample carries some 500,000 distinct CDR3 sequences, 30% to 35% recorded once. The sequenced sample was cultured PBMCs, obtained from culture after CMV antigen stimulation. The origin of the receptors is a human donor in good health (CMV status not recorded). Some clones in this sample may be carry-over from other donors' samples.

The chain employs TRBV19 and TRBJ2-1; 7 nucleotides line up with TRBD2. The trim removed 5 bases at V and 7 bases at J, leaving 11 bases unmatched. The V gene's germline CDR1 is LNHDA and CDR2 SQIVND (reference sequence). This CDR3 comprises 15 residues. This CDR3 reads CASSPRGLPGNEQFF. CDR3 nucleotides: TGTGCCAGTAGTCCACGGGGACTACCGGGGAATGAGCAGTTCTTC.

This clonotype was recorded once. The rearrangement links TRBV2 to TRBJ2-5; TRBD2 matches 7 bases. CDR1 is SNHLY, CDR2 FYNNEI, per germline. The trim removed 8 bases at V and 5 bases at J, leaving 11 bases unmatched. The length of the CDR3 is 14 residues. CDR3 region: CASYGAAGVETQYF. As DNA, the CDR3 is TGTGCCAGCTACGGAGCGGCGGGAGTGGAGACCCAGTACTTC.

The chain joins TRBV7-3 to TRBJ1-2; D unresolved. The CDR3 has 14 amino acids. CDR1 SGHTA and CDR2 FQGTGA come from the germline V gene. V shed 5 bases and J shed 4 bases, with 14 bases lying between them. CDR3 protein: CASSPGRFGYGYTF. In DNA, the CDR3 is TGTGCCAGCAGCCCTGGACGTTTTGGCTATGGCTACACCTTC. The complete variable domain, with remaining parts taken from reference TRBV7-3 and TRBJ1-2, reads GAGVSQTPSNKVTEKGKYVELRCDPISGHTALYWYRQSLGQGPEFLIYFQGTGAADDSGLPNDRFFAVRPEGSVSTLKIQRTERGDSAVYLCASSPGRFGYGYTFGSGTRLTVV.

This chain connects TRBV27 to TRBJ1-1; no clear D. CDR3 length equals 15 residues. CDR1 and CDR2 from the germline V gene are MNHEY and SMNVEV (reference sequence). Trimming removed 4 bases at V and 0 bases at J, with 12 bases between. The CDR3 coding sequence is TGTGCCAGCAGTTCCGCGCAGGTTTTGAACACTGAAGCTTTCTTT. This sequence encodes CASSSAQVLNTEAFF.

Ten or more counts support this clonotype. The chain combines TRBV7-6 with TRBJ2-1; 10 nucleotides line up with TRBD2. Unmatched junction bases numbered 17, after V lost 6 bases and J lost 6 bases. The CDR3 length is 18 residues. The germline CDR1 and CDR2 sequences are SGHVS and FNYEAQ. The CDR3 protein is CASSPPPLSGRAGNEQFF. DNA for the CDR3: TGTGCCAGCAGTCCCCCCCCCCTGAGCGGGAGGGCCGGCAATGAGCAGTTCTTC.

The genes are TRBV29-1 and TRBJ1-2; TRBD1 might be the D (6 bases). Germline V gene lookup returns CDR1 SQVTM and CDR2 ANQGSEA. The V end was cut by 6 bases, the J end by 3 bases, with 17 bases between. The CDR3 covers 14 residues. The CDR3 spells CSVRGPLKYYGYTF. In DNA, the CDR3 is TGCAGCGTCCGGGGGCCACTTAAATACTATGGCTACACCTTC.

The chain uses TRBV9 and TRBJ1-6, with TRBD1 as a possible D gene (6 bases). Germline V gene data show CDR1 as SGDLS and CDR2 as YYNGEE. V lost 5 bases and J lost 9, with 18 bases in between. The CDR3 spans 15 residues. CDR3 sequence (DNA): TGTGCCAGCAGTCCTGAACAGGGTCGGGGTTCACCCCTCCACTTT. It codes for CASSPEQGRGSPLHF.

The chain combines TRBV4-3 with TRBJ1-1; no reliable D call. V was pared by 3 bases and J by 7 bases, with 15 bases between. The CDR3 runs 14 residues. The germline V gene has CDR1 LGHNA and CDR2 YSLEER. This chain's CDR3 is CASSQGNRKSEAFF. CDR3 DNA: TGCGCCAGCAGCCAGGGTAACAGAAAGAGTGAAGCTTTCTTT.